One and the same sample provided the 14 T cell receptor beta chains below, sequenced in a study of blood T cell repertoires in COVID-19. Produced via immunoSEQ multiplex PCR; TCRdb's table is partial and in-frame only. The sample includes 150,000 to 200,000 clones, about 90% of them seen just once. Sequenced material: PBMCs or T cells enriched from blood (not recorded which). Receptor source: a human donor with acute COVID-19. The donor label of this sample is uncertain.

V gene TRBV27 combines with J gene TRBJ1-1; TRBD1 is a possible D gene (5 bases). The CDR3 covers 14 residues. Deletions cut 4 bases from V and 6 bases from J, with 15 bases between. The germline CDR1 and CDR2 sequences are MNHEY and SMNVEV (reference sequence). The CDR3 region is CASSSPTGNAEAFF. The CDR3 DNA sequence: TGTGCCAGCAGTTCACCTACAGGAAACGCTGAAGCTTTCTTT.

The sample holds a few counts of this clone. The CDR3 reads CASSYVLGTVSNQPQHF. DNA for the CDR3: TGTGCCAGCAGCTATGTTTTGGGGACAGTAAGCAATCAGCCCCAGCATTTT. The chain carries TRBV7-9 and TRBJ1-5; 7 positions agree with TRBD1. This CDR3 contains 17 residues. V was clipped by 4 bases and J by 1 base; unmatched bases: 10. Germline V gene data show CDR1 as SEHNR and CDR2 as FQNEAQ (reference sequence).

The V call is TRBV3-1 (or the pseudogene TRBV3-2), the J call TRBJ1-1, with D unresolved. V was pared by 1 base and J by 1 base, with 7 bases between. The CDR3 loop spans 14 amino acids. Germline CDR1 LGHDT, CDR2 YNNKEL (reference sequence). CDR3 sequence: CASSQVGQNTEAFF. CDR3 in DNA: TGTGCCAGCAGCCAAGTTGGGCAGAACACTGAAGCTTTCTTT.

V usage is TRBV4-3 and J usage is TRBJ1-6; no definite D call. V was shortened by 1 base and J by 7 bases, with 8 bases between the two germline ends. This CDR3 is 14 amino acids long. Germline CDR1 is LGHNA and CDR2 is YSLEER. The CDR3 is CASSQVGGNSPLHF. CDR3 nucleotide sequence: TGCGCCAGCAGCCAAGTGGGAGGGAATTCACCCCTCCACTTT.

The V gene is TRBV7-6, the J gene TRBJ1-1; no firm D call. Per germline, CDR1 SGHVS and CDR2 FNYEAQ. The germline V and J ends were trimmed by 6 bases and 0 bases, with 8 bases remaining between them. There are 13 residues in the CDR3. CDR3 in amino acids: CASSMNMNTEAFF. The DNA for the CDR3 is TGTGCCAGCAGTATGAACATGAACACTGAAGCTTTCTTT.

Notes on this clone: The sample carries other DNA sequences with the same CDR3. The CDR3 region is CASSLDRDTEAFF. In DNA, the CDR3 is TGTGCCAGCAGCTTAGATCGGGACACTGAAGCTTTCTTT. The chain is built from TRBV11-2 and TRBJ1-1; D call uncertain. The CDR3 covers 13 residues. V lost 0 bases and J lost 3, with 5 bases in between. Germline V gives CDR1 SGHAT, CDR2 FQNNGV.

Here the CDR3 DNA reads TGCAGCGTTTCAGGGTCGCAAGAGACCCAGTACTTC. Translated, it gives CSVSGSQETQYF. J is TRBJ2-5 and V is TRBV29-1; TRBD1 might be the D (5 bases). Germline V gene data show CDR1 as SQVTM and CDR2 as ANQGSEA. The CDR3 is made up of 12 amino acids. With 5 bases removed from V and 2 bases from J, the gap between germline ends came to 9 bases.

V and J are TRBV24-1 and TRBJ1-5; unclear D gene. Germline V gene sequence: CDR1 KGHDR, CDR2 SFDVKD. The CDR3 is 15 amino acids. The ends were cut back, 4 bases at V and 9 bases at J, with 18 bases in the middle. CDR3 bases: TGTGCCACCAGTGACGAGCGGTCGGGCTGGGGGCCCCAGCATTTT. Translated, it gives CATSDERSGWGPQHF.

The V call is TRBV23-1, the J call TRBJ2-5, with TRBD1 matching 7 bases. TRBV23-1 is annotated as an ORF whose role is uncertain. CDR3 length equals 16 residues. The ends lost 0 bases at V and 5 bases at J; junction bases unmatched: 9. This CDR3 is CASSQSCTGDPETQYF. The CDR3 DNA sequence: TGCGCCAGCAGTCAATCTTGTACAGGGGATCCTGAGACCCAGTACTTC.

This rearrangement joins TRBV4-1 to TRBJ1-6, with 9 bases fitting TRBD1. Germline V gene lookup returns CDR1 MGHRA and CDR2 YSYEKL. This CDR3 comprises 14 residues. Trimming took 6 bases from V and 12 from J; bases not matched to a gene: 9. In DNA form, the CDR3 reads TGCGCCAGCAGACAACAGGGGGCAGGTAAACCCCTCCACTTT. Translating it yields CASRQQGAGKPLHF.

This clone occurred a few times. This chain joins TRBV27 and TRBJ1-6, with TRBD1 identical over 8 bases. Germline V CDR1 and CDR2: MNHEY, SMNVEV (reference sequence). V gave up 5 bases and J gave up 9 bases; unmatched junction bases: 18. The length of the CDR3 is 18 residues. CDR3 amino acids: CASSRLRDRKVGISPLHF. In DNA form, the CDR3 reads TGTGCCAGCAGTCGCCTCCGGGACAGGAAGGTGGGAATTTCACCCCTCCACTTT.

This chain links TRBV2 with TRBJ1-1; D perhaps matches TRBD1 (5 bases). V lost 8 bases and J lost 3, with 13 bases in between. The CDR3 has 13 residues. In germline, CDR1 is SNHLY, CDR2 FYNNEI. The CDR3 bases are TGTGCCAGCCAGTTAGGACAATACACTGAAGCTTTCTTT. Encoded protein: CASQLGQYTEAFF.

This clone has only one observation. The rearrangement joins TRBV30 to TRBJ2-7; 7 bases are shared with TRBD1. Germline V gene data show CDR1 as GTSNPN and CDR2 as SVGIG (reference sequence). This CDR3 is built from 12 residues. Unmatched junction bases numbered 4, after V lost 7 bases and J lost 1 base. CDR3 nucleotides: TGTGCCTCGGGACAGTCTTCCTACGAGCAGTACTTC. Protein: CASGQSSYEQYF.

This chain links TRBV2 with TRBJ1-5; maybe TRBD1 (5 bases). The V gene's germline CDR1 is SNHLY and CDR2 FYNNEI. V was pared by 2 bases and J by 6 bases, with 14 bases between. The CDR3 length is 15 residues. CDR3 region: CASSEQRGGSQPQHF. The CDR3 nucleotides read TGTGCCAGCAGTGAACAGCGGGGGGGGAGTCAGCCCCAGCATTTT.